The next 5 T cell receptor beta chains were all read from a single sample in a study of CD8+ T cells in alopecia areata. It was cDNA, reverse transcribed from extracted RNA, that served as the sequencing template. The assay was immunoSEQ multiplex PCR, and TCRdb's table has in-frame clones only and misses some. Observed in the sample are roughly 120,000 clones, none of them singletons. Sequenced material: lesional skin. The origin of the receptors is a C3H/HeJ mouse with alopecia areata. Mice of this strain are of MHC haplotype H2-k.

Points on this clone: The gene symbols are mouse symbols. The read is 4 residues too short to cover the CDR3 end, so that end is filled in from the germline J gene. This chain links TRBV19 with TRBJ2-3; TRBD2 might be the D (5 bases). V lost 2 bases and J 3 bases, leaving 10 bases between the germline ends. CDR1 and CDR2 (germline): FNHDT, SITEND (reference sequence). The CDR3 runs 14 residues. CDR3 sequence: CASSIGEGAETLYF. CDR3 DNA, as far as it was read: TGTGCCAGCAGTATTGGGGAGGGAGCAGAA.

This clone came up a few times. Mouse names are used for the genes. The read is 4 residues too short to cover the CDR3 end, so that end is filled in from the germline J gene. This rearrangement joins TRBV16 to TRBJ2-3; weak D call: TRBD1 (5 bases). Germline V gene data show CDR1 as SGHSA and CDR2 as FRNQAP. V lost 1 base and J 0 bases, leaving 11 bases between the germline ends. CDR3 length equals 16 residues. This CDR3 is CASSLGQGGSAETLYF. The covered CDR3 bases are TGTGCAAGCAGCTTAGGCCAGGGAGGTAGTGCAGAA.

This clone was seen only a few times. The gene names here belong to mouse. The read stops 4 residues short of the end of the CDR3; the missing end is completed from the germline J gene. This chain links TRBV31 with TRBJ1-2; 9 bases fit TRBD1. Trimming took 3 bases from V and 0 from J; bases not matched to a gene: 2. Germline assignment: CDR1 GKSSPN and CDR2 SITVG. This CDR3 comprises 14 residues. Incomplete CDR3 DNA: TGTGCCTGGAGCCGACAGGGGGCAAACTCC. This codes for CAWSRQGANS. The CDR3 reads in full as CAWSRQGANSDYTF.

This clone has a handful of counts. Germline and genes: mouse. The read finishes 4 residues shy of the CDR3 end, and the germline J gene is used to complete it. J is TRBJ2-7 and V is TRBV19; tentative D call: TRBD1 (5 bases). Germline CDR1 is FNHDT and CDR2 is SITEND (reference sequence). CDR3 length: 14 residues. V lost 4 bases, J lost 0 bases, and 11 bases lay in between. The CDR3 is CASSPTTDSYEQYF. CDR3 DNA, as far as it was read: TGTGCCAGCAGTCCAACGACAGACTCCTAT.

This clone was counted only a few times. The genes are named according to mouse. Read coverage stops 4 residues before the CDR3 terminus; the germline J gene supplies the remainder. The V call is TRBV3, the J call TRBJ2-1; 12 bases are a match to TRBD2. CDR3 length equals 16 residues. Per the germline V gene, CDR1 is SNHLY and CDR2 is FYNGKV (reference sequence). The chain's CDR3 is CASSLALRLGGPEQFF. CDR3 bases read: TGTGCCAGCAGCTTAGCGCTAAGACTGGGGGGGCCT.